This TCR beta chain was sequenced in a study of shared clonotypes between healthy human individuals (dated by TCRdb to between 2020 and 2021). The study in broad terms: The cohort included three men and a couple of women between 18 and 49 years of age. Per donor, three plates each were used for CD4 naive and CD4 memory, two for CD8 naive, and one for CD8 memory. To estimate repertoire size and how much clonotype sharing occurs between individuals, the study deeply sequenced the blood TCR repertoires of five or six healthy adults. Libraries were prepared and TCR repertoires were sequenced by different laboratories using diverse techniques, in order to increase sequencing depth and limit assay-specific biases. Between about 0.85 and 10 billion PBMCs per donor were obtained by leukapheresis. The investigation overall reported the following: Pairwise subsampling led to the expectation that sequencing depth would affect the degree of clonotype sharing among donors. Naive subsets generally had larger estimated clonotype richness than memory subsets did. Because the study included a small number of donors, the genetic and exposure-history diversity represented was limited. Across a handful of donors, about 5% of naive CD4, approximately 3.5% of naive CD8, under 2.5% of memory CD4, and 0.3% to 0.45% of memory CD8 clonotypes were shared. Compared with non-shared clonotypes, the clonotypes found in all four sorted-subset donors had higher generation probabilities. Sampling was restricted to blood, and TCR repertoires in tissues likely differ from the TCR repertoires found in blood. Even with the large sequencing depth, rarefaction of the sorted-subset datasets indicated that sequencing was incomplete.

With regard to this clone: Its antigen remains undetermined. No much larger clone exists at a distance of one base, and base qualities are not known. The sample contains more than one DNA sequence encoding this CDR3.

From the cysteine up to the phenylalanine, the CDR3 has a length of 13 residues. The DNA shown is the 39-base CDR3, in frame from base 1. Taken from the germline V gene, the CDR1 and CDR2 loops are MGHRA and YSYEKL. Trimming costs V 4 bases and J 4 bases, and their ends lie 11 bases apart. For the CD8 naive samples, CD45RO-negative cells were positively selected for CCR7, yielding a CD45RA+CCR7+ population from which TemRA cells were excluded. Donors were healthy HIV-negative adults with no recently reported acute infections or vaccinations. Every donor was a Caucasian adult living in Nashville, Tennessee, USA. Blood was obtained by leukapheresis, after which PBMCs were separated by Ficoll-Histopaque density gradient centrifugation and cryopreserved in liquid nitrogen vapor phase. Analytical flow cytometry was used to check the purity and quantity of every magnetically sorted T cell population. Genomic DNA was isolated from each sorted fraction and quantified by UV absorbance on a Nanodrop 2000c.

Using the deep immunoSEQ assay, TCR CDR3 regions were amplified from genomic DNA by multiplex PCR. For each cell subset, the extracted genomic DNA was distributed evenly across all wells of several immunoSEQ 96-well plates, and each plate served as one replicate. For sorted subsets, roughly 190 ng of genomic DNA, equivalent to some 33,000 T cell genomes, went into each replicate PCR. Purified libraries were quantified with a Qubit 3.0 fluorometer, sized on a Bioanalyzer 2100, and re-quantified with the KAPA Library Quantification kit. Each immunoSEQ 96-well plate was sequenced on its own single-read 150-cycle Illumina NextSeq 550 flow cell. Concerning the study's data processing: The immunoSEQ output contained only junctional sequences without quality scores, so filtering could not match that applied to full-length reads. Sequences were annotated with PyIR, a Python wrapper for IgBLAST v1.9, and V/J genes and CDR3 were assigned using IMGT germline references. Any read was removed if the V/J assignment was weak (E-value above 1e-6), the CDR3 was missing, or the read contained stop codons, out-of-frame junctions, or ambiguous translated residues. V3J clonotypes were defined by identical inferred V gene, J gene, and CDR3 amino acid sequence. The percentage overlap between two repertoires was calculated by dividing the number of shared unique clonotypes by the size of the smaller repertoire. Richness of each repertoire was evaluated using RTK rarefaction, the Chao1 estimator, and Recon v2.1 estimates of unobserved clonotypes. OLGA was used to compute generation probabilities for all TCRbeta clonotypes that the gDNA method yielded from a few donors. Imported from immuneACCESS, the table was reduced by TCRdb to in-frame sequences with V and J called. These copies leave out some clones; in studies compared against another copy, an unresolved V gene accounts for under half, and the cause of the remainder is not known. The V and J calls and the clone size are those of that table, but D and trimming were determined from the DNA. The sample table lists about 2.2 million clones, over 85% of them with a count of one. Together, the top ten hold about 1.7% of the sample.

Sequencing was done on a sample of naive CD8+ T cells from PBMCs. The cell subset or site label for this specimen denotes: CD45RA+CCR7+. The sequence joins TRBV4-1 to TRBJ2-7, with the D segment identity uncertain. This clonotype originated in a man younger than 35 in good health. Some clones in this sample may be carry-over from other donors' samples. The bases read TGCGCCAGCAGCCCTAGATCCGGGTACGAGCAGTACTTC. The resulting protein is CASSPRSGYEQYF.